The rows below give T cell receptor beta chains drawn from one sample of a study of PD-1 blockade in classical Hodgkin lymphoma. TCRdb's table, derived via immunoSEQ multiplex PCR, lists solely in-frame clones and lacks some. The data show around 34,000 clones, 75% to 95% seen once. Sequenced material: CD4+ T cells from blood, taken at baseline. The source of these receptors is a human donor with classical Hodgkin lymphoma. Both conserved end residues are part of each CDR3. The order of the fields is J gene, clone size, D gene, V gene, CDR3 DNA, CDR3 protein. A D gene is named only where the DNA matches it firmly. Where a row states a size, it is once, few, many or the class of an expanded clone; other rows omit it.

>TRBJ2-1|-|-|TRBV5-6
TGTGCCAGCAGCAGGGTTAGGGTTGGCGGGACAGAGCAGTTCTTC
CASSRVRVGGTEQFF
>TRBJ1-5|-|TRBD1|TRBV28
TGTGCCAGCAGCAACGGACAGGGGATTCGCAATCAGCCCCAGCATTTT
CASSNGQGIRNQPQHF
>TRBJ1-5|-|-|TRBV5-8
TGTGCCAGCAGCTTGGGCTTGCGACCAGGGAGGCAGCCCCAGCATTTT
CASSLGLRPGRQPQHF
>TRBJ2-3|-|-|TRBV5-1
TGCGCCAGCAGCTTGGCCGGAGCGGGTAGCACAGATACGCAGTATTTT
CASSLAGAGSTDTQYF
>TRBJ2-2|-|TRBD2|TRBV5-1
TGCGCCAGCAGCTTGGATCGGCGAGCGGGAGGGCCCTCGCCCGGGGAGCTGTTTTTT
CASSLDRRAGGPSPGELFF
>TRBJ2-2|-|-|TRBV6-1
TGTGCCAGCAGTGAACGAGGGCCCATGGGGGACACCGGGGAGCTGTTTTTT
CASSERGPMGDTGELFF
>TRBJ1-2|-|-|TRBV19
TGTGCCAGTAGTCATGCTGGGTGGGAGGGAGGCTATGGCTACACCTTC
CASSHAGWEGGYGYTF
>TRBJ2-4|-|TRBD2|TRBV7-9
TGTGCCAGCAGCTTAACTAGCGGGAGGGGCATTCAGTACTTC
CASSLTSGRGIQYF
>TRBJ2-2|-|-|TRBV2
TGTGCCAGCAACAGGGACGGTGGGGAGCTGTTTTTT
CASNRDGGELFF
>TRBJ2-7|-|TRBD2|TRBV18
TGTGCCAGCTCACCCGGGGACTACTCCTACGAGCAGTACTTC
CASSPGDYSYEQYF
>TRBJ2-2|-|-|TRBV27
TGTGCCAGCAGTTTAGTCGTCGGAGTAGGTACCGGGGAGCTGTTTTTT
CASSLVVGVGTGELFF
>TRBJ1-2|-|-|TRBV29-1
TGCAGCGTTCGAGCAGGGGAGACGGACTATGGCTACACCTTC
CSVRAGETDYGYTF
>TRBJ1-2|-|-|TRBV18
TGTGCCAGCTCACCATCTGGGACAACCATCCTCTATGGCTACACCTTC
CASSPSGTTILYGYTF
>TRBJ2-3|-|-|TRBV7-9
TGTGCCAGCAGCTTACCGTCAAGGGTTACGCAGTATTTT
CASSLPSRVTQYF
>TRBJ2-7|once|TRBD2|TRBV6-1
TGTGCCAGCAGTGAAGTTGCTCCTAACCTCATTGGGGGGGGCGAGCAGTACTTC
CASSEVAPNLIGGGEQYF